This T cell receptor beta chain was identified in a study of blood T cell repertoires in COVID-19. This clone was observed a handful of times. The assay was immunoSEQ multiplex PCR, and TCRdb's table has in-frame clones only and misses some. The table includes hundreds of thousands of clones, more than 70% detected once. The CDR3 runs to 16 residues. CDR1 is SGHTA, CDR2 FQGNSA, per germline. Trimming removed 0 bases at V and 5 bases at J, with 11 bases between. V usage is TRBV7-2 and J usage is TRBJ1-6, with D uncertain. The specimen was peripheral blood. This clonotype was obtained from a woman aged 40 to 50 who had recovered from COVID-19. CDR3 residues: CASSLARARNNSPLHF. The CDR3 coding sequence is TGTGCCAGCAGCTTAGCGCGGGCCAGAAATAATTCACCCCTCCACTTT.